This record looks at one TCR beta chain sequence and its context. TCRdb analysed the 5' RACE reads with MiXCR anew, one entry per CDR3 protein. The data contain 250,000 to 400,000 distinct CDR3 sequences, roughly 13% of them singletons. This record comes from a study of T-cell memory formation after mild COVID-19. Germline CDR1 SNHLY, CDR2 FYNNEI. Trimming removed 6 bases from V and 2 bases from J; junction bases left unmatched: 6. The CDR3 has 15 amino acids. This sequence originates from a man aged 18 to 30 who had mild COVID-19 (a few samples of this study predate the infection). Cell type and time point are not known. The V and J genes are TRBV2 and TRBJ2-3, with 9 bases lining up with TRBD2. Sequenced: PBMCs or a T cell subset sorted from them (not recorded which). CDR3 DNA: TGTGCCAGCAGCATTGGCGGGGGGGACACAGATACGCAGTATTTT. Its translation: CASSIGGGDTDTQYF.